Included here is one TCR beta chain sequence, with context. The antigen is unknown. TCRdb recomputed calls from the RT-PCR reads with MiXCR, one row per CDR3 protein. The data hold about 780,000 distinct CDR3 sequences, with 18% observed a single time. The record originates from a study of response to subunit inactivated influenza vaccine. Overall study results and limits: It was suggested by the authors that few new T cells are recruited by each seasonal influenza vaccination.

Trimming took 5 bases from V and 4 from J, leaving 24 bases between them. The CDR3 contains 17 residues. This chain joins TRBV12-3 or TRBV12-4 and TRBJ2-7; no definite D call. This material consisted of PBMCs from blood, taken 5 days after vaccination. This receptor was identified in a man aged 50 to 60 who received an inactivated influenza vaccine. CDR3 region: CASSPEPLLTAAYEQYF. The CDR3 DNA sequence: TGTGCCAGCAGTCCGGAACCCTTATTAACCGCGGCTTACGAGCAGTACTTC.